Described below is a single TCR beta chain sequence and its context. The antigen remains unidentified. This sample was taken from a study of shared clonotypes between healthy human individuals. Overall study context: Each donor's CD8 memory used one plate, CD8 naive two, each CD4 subset three. Study results and caveats: Naive subsets tended to show greater estimated richness than memory subsets. Sequencing depth was expected to influence donor clonotype sharing.

Nashville, Tennessee was home to all donors, who were Caucasian adults. CDR1 is MDHEN, CDR2 SYDVKM, per germline. The CDR3 extends over 15 amino acids. The protocol was immunoSEQ multiplex PCR, while the TCRdb copy is restricted to in-frame clones and leaves out a portion. Here the sample spans 550,000 to 700,000 clones, around 73% being singletons. Sequenced: memory CD4+ T cells sorted from blood. Subset denoted: CD45RA-negative fraction. This sequence originates from a woman younger than 45 in good health. The gene calls are TRBV28 and TRBJ2-5; 7 bases are shared with TRBD1. The assigned J gene may be wrong: the sequence end matches TRBJ2-7 better. The CDR3 DNA is TGTGCCAGCAGTTTCCCAACAGGGGCCTCCTACGAGCAGTACTTC. This gives the protein CASSFPTGASYEQYF.